This T cell receptor beta chain is drawn from a study of control samples from healthy donors and cancer patients. The assay was immunoSEQ multiplex PCR, and TCRdb's table has in-frame clones only and misses some. The sample yields about 55,000 clones, roughly 87% seen once. CDR1 MDHEN and CDR2 SYDVKM come from the germline V gene. V lost 10 bases, J lost 4 bases, and 10 bases stayed unmatched. The CDR3 sequence is 13 residues long. The sequence was collected from a man in his fifties or sixties in good health. The chain has TRBV28 and TRBJ2-7; 7 bases match TRBD2. Material for sequencing was blood. The CDR3 protein is CAILGTMAYEQYF. The CDR3 region has the DNA TGTGCCATACTTGGGACTATGGCTTACGAGCAGTACTTC.